The TCR beta chain under discussion was sequenced for a study of regulatory T cells in long-lasting Graves disease. Time point described: newly diagnosed GD, antithyroid drugs for less than 3 months. From RNA extracted from PBMCs, the TCR library was made. Building of the TCR beta libraries involved iRepertoire HTBI primers and Arm-PCR of CDR3 regions. One entry per CDR3 protein results from TCRdb running MiXCR on the multiplex PCR reads. The sample lists about half a million distinct CDR3 sequences; around 12% were seen once. The same specimen was also included in a second study, on T cells in Graves' hyperthyroidism and ophthalmopathy.

The sequencing used peripheral blood mononuclear cells (PBMCs), collected at new diagnosis, from a patient treated with antithyroid drugs. This TCR was sampled from a woman in her twenties or thirties with Graves disease.

CDR3 in amino acids: CASNPSERTTDTQYF. Written as DNA, the CDR3 is TGTGCCAGCAATCCCTCGGAGCGGACCACAGATACGCAGTATTTT. The V and J genes are TRBV9 and TRBJ2-3; D is perhaps TRBD2 (5 bases). V dropped 6 bases and J dropped 2 bases, with 16 bases sitting between them. Germline-derived CDR1 and CDR2 are SGDLS and YYNGEE. The length of the CDR3 is 15 residues.